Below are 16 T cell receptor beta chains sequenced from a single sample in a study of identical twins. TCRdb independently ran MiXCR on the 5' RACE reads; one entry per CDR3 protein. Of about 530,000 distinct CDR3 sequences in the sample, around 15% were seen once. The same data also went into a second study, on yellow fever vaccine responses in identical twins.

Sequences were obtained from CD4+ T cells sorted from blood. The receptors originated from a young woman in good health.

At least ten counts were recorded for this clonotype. The CDR3 sequence: CASTQGAGPDTQYF. Written as DNA, the CDR3 is TGTGCCAGCACCCAGGGCGCGGGTCCAGATACGCAGTATTTT. This chain joins TRBV12-3 or TRBV12-4 and TRBJ2-3; perhaps D is TRBD1 or TRBD2 (5 bases each). Between the trimmed V and J ends, which lost 7 bases and 4 bases, there was a span of 15 bases. The CDR3 length is 14 residues.

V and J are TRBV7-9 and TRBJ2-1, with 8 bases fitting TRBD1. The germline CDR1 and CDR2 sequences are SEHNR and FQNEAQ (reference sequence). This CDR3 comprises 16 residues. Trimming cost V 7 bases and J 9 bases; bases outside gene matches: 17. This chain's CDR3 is CASTLWRTGSSGEQFF. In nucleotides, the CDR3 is TGTGCCAGCACCCTCTGGAGGACAGGGTCGTCCGGTGAGCAGTTCTTC.

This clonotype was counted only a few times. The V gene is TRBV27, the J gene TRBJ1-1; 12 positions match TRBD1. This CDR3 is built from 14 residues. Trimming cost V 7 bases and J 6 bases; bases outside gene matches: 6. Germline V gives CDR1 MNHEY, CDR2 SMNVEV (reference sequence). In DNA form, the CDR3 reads TGTGCCAGCACCCCGGGACAGGGGGCGTCTGAAGCTTTCTTT. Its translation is CASTPGQGASEAFF.

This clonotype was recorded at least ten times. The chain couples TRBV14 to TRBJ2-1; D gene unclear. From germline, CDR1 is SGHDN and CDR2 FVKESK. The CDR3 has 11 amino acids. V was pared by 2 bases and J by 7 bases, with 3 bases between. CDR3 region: CASSQRNEQFF. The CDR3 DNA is TGTGCCAGCAGCCAACGAAATGAGCAGTTCTTC.

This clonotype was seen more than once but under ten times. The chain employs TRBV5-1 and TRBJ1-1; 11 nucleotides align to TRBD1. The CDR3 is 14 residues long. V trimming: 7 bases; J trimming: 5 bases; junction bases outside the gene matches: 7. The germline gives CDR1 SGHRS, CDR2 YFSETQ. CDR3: CASFTGTGGTEAFF. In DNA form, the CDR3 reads TGCGCCAGCTTTACCGGGACAGGGGGAACTGAAGCTTTCTTT.

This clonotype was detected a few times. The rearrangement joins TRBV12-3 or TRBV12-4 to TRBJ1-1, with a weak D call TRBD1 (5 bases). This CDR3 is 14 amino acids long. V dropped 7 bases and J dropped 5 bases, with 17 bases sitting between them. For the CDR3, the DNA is TGTGCCAGCATTAGCCAGGGTTTTTGGACTGAAGCTTTCTTT. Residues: CASISQGFWTEAFF.

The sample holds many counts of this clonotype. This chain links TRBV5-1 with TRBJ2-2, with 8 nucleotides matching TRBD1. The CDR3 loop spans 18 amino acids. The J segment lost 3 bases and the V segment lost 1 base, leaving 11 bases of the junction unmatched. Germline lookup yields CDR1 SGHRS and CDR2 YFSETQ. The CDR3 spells CASSLRQGSLSYTGELFF. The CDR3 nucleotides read TGCGCCAGCAGCTTGAGACAGGGGTCTTTGTCATACACCGGGGAGCTGTTTTTT.

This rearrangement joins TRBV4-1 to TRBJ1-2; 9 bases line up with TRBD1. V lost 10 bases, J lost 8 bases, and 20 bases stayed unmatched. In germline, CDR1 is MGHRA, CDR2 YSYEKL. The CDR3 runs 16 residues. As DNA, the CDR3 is TGCGCCACTAACTCCGACACAGGGGGCACTTCGGGGGGCTACACCTTC. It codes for CATNSDTGGTSGGYTF.

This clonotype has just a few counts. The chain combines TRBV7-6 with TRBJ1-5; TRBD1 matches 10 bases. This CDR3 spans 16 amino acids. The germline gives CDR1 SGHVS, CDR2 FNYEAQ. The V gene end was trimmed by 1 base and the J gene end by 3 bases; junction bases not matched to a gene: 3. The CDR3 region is CASSLGTGGLNQPQHF. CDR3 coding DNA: TGTGCCAGCAGCTTAGGGACAGGGGGGCTCAATCAGCCCCAGCATTTT.

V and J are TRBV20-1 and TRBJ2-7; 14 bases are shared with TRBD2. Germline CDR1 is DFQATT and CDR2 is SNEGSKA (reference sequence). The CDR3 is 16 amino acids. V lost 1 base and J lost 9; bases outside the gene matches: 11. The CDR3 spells CSARGPGTSGGMGQYV. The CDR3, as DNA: TGCAGTGCTAGAGGTCCGGGGACTAGCGGGGGTATGGGGCAGTACGTC.

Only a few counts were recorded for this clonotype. CDR3 nucleotide sequence: TGCAGTGCTAGAGATCCAGGGACAGGCTTCGAGCAGTTCTTC. This codes for CSARDPGTGFEQFF. The chain recombines TRBV20-1 with TRBJ2-1, with 8 bases aligning to TRBD1. V was clipped by 0 bases and J by 10 bases; unmatched bases: 8. In germline, CDR1 is DFQATT, CDR2 SNEGSKA (reference sequence). This CDR3 has 14 residues.

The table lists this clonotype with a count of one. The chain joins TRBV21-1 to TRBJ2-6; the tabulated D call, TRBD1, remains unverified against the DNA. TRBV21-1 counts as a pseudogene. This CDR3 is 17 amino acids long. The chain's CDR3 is CASSKVQGLSGANVLTF. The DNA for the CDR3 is TGTGCCAGCAGCAAAGTACAGGGCCTCTCTGGGGCCAACGTCCTGACTTTC.

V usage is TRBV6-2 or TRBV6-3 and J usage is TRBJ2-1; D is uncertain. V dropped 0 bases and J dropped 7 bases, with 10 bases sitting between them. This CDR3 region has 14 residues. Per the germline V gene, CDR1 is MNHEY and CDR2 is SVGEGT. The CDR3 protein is CASSYSGSFNEQFF. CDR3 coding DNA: TGTGCCAGCAGTTACTCTGGAAGTTTTAATGAGCAGTTCTTC.

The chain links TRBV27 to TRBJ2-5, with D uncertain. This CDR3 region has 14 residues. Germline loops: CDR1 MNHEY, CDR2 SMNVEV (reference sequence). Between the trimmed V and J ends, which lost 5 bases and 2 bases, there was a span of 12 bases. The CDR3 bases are TGTGCCAGCAGTATTACGGCGTTACAAGAGACCCAGTACTTC. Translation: CASSITALQETQYF.

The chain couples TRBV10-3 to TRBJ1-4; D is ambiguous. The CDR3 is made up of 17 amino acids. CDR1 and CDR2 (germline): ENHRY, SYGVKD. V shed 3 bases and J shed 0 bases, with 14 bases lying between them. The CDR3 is CAISDFAGSATNEKLFF. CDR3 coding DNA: TGTGCCATCAGTGACTTTGCCGGCAGTGCAACTAATGAAAAACTGTTTTTT.

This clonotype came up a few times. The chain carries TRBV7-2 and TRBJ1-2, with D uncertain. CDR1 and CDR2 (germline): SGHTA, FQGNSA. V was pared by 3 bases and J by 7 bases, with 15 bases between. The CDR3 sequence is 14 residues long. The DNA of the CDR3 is TGTGCCAGCAGCTTGGGCGTTTCGGGGAGTGGCTACACCTTC. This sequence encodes CASSLGVSGSGYTF.